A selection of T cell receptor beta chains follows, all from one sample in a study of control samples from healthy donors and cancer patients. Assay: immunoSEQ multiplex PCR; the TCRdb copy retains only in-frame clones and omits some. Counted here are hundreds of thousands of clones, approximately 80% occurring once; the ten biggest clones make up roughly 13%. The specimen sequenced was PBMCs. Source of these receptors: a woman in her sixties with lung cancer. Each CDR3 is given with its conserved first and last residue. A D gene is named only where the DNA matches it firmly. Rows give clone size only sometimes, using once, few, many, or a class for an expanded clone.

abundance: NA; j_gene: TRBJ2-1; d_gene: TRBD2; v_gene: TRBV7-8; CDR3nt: TGTGCCAGCAGCTCGGGAGGGGCCTATGAGCAGTTCTTC; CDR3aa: CASSSGGAYEQFF
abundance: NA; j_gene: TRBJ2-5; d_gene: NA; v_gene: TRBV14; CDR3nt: TGTGCCAGCAGCCAAGGTTTAAACGGCGGGGAGACCCAGTACTTC; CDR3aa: CASSQGLNGGETQYF
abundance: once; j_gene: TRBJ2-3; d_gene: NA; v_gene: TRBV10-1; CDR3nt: TGCGCCAGCAGTGAGGGAGGAGGACTTAACACAGATACGCAGTATTTT; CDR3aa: CASSEGGGLNTDTQYF
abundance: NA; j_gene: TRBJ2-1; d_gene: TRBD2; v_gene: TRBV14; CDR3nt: TGTGCCAGCAGCCAGCTAATCCCCGGGACTAGCGGGACTCCCGCCATCTTC; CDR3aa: CASSQLIPGTSGTPAIF
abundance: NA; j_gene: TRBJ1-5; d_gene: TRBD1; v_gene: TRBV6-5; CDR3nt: TGTGCCAGCAGCGGGACAGGCGAACTTAATCAGCCCCAGCATTTT; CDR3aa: CASSGTGELNQPQHF
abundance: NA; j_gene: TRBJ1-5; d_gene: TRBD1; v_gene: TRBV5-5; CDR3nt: TGTGCCAGCAGCTTGACATTTGGGGGAACAGGGGGCGGCAATCAGCCCCAGCATTTT; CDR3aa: CASSLTFGGTGGGNQPQHF
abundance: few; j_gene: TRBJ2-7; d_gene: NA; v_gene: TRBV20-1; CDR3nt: TGCAGTGCTAGTCACGGACAGACCCGCGAGCAGTACTTC; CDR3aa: CSASHGQTREQYF
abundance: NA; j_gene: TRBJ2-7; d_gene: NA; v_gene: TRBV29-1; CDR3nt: TGCAGCGTCCCCCGCGTGGGCGACGAGCAGTACTTC; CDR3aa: CSVPRVGDEQYF
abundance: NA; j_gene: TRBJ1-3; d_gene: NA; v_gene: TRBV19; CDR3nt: TGTGCCAGTAGGGTTCAGGACAGAAGCTCTGGAAACACCATATATTTT; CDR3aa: CASRVQDRSSGNTIYF
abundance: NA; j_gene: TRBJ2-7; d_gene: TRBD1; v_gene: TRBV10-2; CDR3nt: TGCGCCAGCACATGGGACAGGGGGGCCGAGCAGTACTTC; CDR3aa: CASTWDRGAEQYF
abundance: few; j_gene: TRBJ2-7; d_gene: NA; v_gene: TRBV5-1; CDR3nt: TGCGCCAGCAGCTTGGTGGGGATGCCCGAGCAGTACTTC; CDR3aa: CASSLVGMPEQYF
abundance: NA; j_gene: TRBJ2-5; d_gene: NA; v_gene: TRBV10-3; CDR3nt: TGTGCCATCAGTGAGTCGAAGGGCAGGGGAGAGGGAGAGACCCAGTACTTC; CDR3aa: CAISESKGRGEGETQYF
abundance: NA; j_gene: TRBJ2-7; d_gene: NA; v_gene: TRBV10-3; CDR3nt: TGTGCCATCAGTGAGAACTCCTACGAGCAGTACTTC; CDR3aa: CAISENSYEQYF
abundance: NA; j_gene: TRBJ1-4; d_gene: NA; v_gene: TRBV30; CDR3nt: TGTGCCTGTTGTGGGGGAACGGAAAAACTGTTTTTT; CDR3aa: CACCGGTEKLFF
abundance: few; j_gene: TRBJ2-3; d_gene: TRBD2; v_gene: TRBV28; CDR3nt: TGTGCCAGCAGTTTGACTAGCGGGAGAGGGGCGCAGTATTTT; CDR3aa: CASSLTSGRGAQYF
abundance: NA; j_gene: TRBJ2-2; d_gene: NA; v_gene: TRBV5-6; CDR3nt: TGTGCCAGCAGCCCGAAAACAGGTGCCGGGGAGCTGTTTTTT; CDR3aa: CASSPKTGAGELFF
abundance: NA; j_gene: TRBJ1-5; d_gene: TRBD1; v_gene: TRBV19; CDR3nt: TGTGCCAGTAGGGGAGGGACAGTTTGGGGTCAGCCCCAGCATTTT; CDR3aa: CASRGGTVWGQPQHF
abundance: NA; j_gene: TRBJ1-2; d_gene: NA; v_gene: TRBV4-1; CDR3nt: TGCGCCAGCAGCCAAGACAGGACCTTAACGCCTTATGGCTACACCTTC; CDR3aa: CASSQDRTLTPYGYTF
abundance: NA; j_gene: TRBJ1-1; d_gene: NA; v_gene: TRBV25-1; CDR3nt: TGTGCCAGCAGCTACCGGGCGAAGGGAGCGGAAGCTTTCTTT; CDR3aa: CASSYRAKGAEAFF
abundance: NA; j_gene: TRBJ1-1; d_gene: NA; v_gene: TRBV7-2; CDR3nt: TGTGCCAGCAGCTTCTCCGGCACGAACACTGAAGCTTTCTTT; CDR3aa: CASSFSGTNTEAFF
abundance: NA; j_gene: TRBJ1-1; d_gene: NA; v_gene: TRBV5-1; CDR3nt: TGCGCCAGTTCTGACGGGCGGGACACTGAAGCTTTCTTT; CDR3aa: CASSDGRDTEAFF
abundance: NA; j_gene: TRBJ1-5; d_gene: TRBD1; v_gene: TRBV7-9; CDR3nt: TGTGCCAACAGCGCAACAGGGGCGTACGAGCCCCAGCATTTT; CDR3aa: CANSATGAYEPQHF
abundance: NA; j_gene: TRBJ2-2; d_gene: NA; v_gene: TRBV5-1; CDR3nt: TGCGCCAGCAGCTCTCTACAGATTTCGAACACCGGGGAGCTGTTTTTT; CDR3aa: CASSSLQISNTGELFF
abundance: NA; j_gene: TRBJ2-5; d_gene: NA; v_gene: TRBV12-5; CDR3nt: TGTGCTAGTGGTGAATTAAGGACCCAGTACTTC; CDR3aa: CASGELRTQYF
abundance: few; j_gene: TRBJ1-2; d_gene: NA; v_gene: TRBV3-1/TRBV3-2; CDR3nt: TGTGCCAGCAGCCAAGATTGGGTGCCTGGCTACACCTTC; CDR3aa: CASSQDWVPGYTF
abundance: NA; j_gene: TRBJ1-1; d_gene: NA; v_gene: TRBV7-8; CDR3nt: TGTGCCAGCAGCTTACTTGCGGGTGGCGCTTTCTTT; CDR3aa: CASSLLAGGAFF
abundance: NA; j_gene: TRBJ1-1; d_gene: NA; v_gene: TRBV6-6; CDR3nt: TGTGCCAGCAGTTTCGGACAACCTGCTGAAGCTTTCTTT; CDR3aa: CASSFGQPAEAFF
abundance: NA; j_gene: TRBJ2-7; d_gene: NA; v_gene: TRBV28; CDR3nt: TGTGCCAGCAGTTCCCCTTCGCAGAGGCACAGCAACGAGCAGTACTTC; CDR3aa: CASSSPSQRHSNEQYF
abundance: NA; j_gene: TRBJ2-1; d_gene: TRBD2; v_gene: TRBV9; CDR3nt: TGTGCCAGCAGCGTCTCAAGCGGGGGGGCGGCTGAGCAGTTCTTC; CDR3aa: CASSVSSGGAAEQFF
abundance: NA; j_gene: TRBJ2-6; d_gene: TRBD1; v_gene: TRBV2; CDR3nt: TGTGCCAGCAGCATCCTCCGAATCGACAGGGGCCCCCTCTCTGGGGCCAACGTCCTGACTTTC; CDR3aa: CASSILRIDRGPLSGANVLTF
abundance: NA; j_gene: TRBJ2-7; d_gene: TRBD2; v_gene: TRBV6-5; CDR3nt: TGTGCCAGCAGGACTAGCGCGTCCTACGAGCAGTACTTC; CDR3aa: CASRTSASYEQYF
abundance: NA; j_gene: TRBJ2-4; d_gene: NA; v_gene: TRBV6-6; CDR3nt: TGTGCCAGCAAAACCCCGCGAAACATTCAGTACTTC; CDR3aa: CASKTPRNIQYF
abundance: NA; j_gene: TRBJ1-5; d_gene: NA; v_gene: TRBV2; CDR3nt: TGTGCCAGCAGCGCTCAGGGAGACAATCAGCCCCAGCATTTT; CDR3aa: CASSAQGDNQPQHF
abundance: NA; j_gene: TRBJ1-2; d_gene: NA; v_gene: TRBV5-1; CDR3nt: TGCGCCAGCAGGTTGAATTATGGCTACACCTTC; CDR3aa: CASRLNYGYTF
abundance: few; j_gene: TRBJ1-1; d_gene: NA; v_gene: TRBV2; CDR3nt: TGTGCCACCCAAAAAGAGGGTCGGGGAACTGAAGCTTTCTTT; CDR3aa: CATQKEGRGTEAFF
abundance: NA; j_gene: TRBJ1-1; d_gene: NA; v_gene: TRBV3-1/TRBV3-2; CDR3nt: TGTGCCAGCAGCCAAGCGGGCGGCAGCACTGAAGCTTTCTTT; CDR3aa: CASSQAGGSTEAFF
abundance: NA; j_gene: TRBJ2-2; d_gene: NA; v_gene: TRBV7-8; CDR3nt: TGTGCCAGCAGCTTTACGGGGGGCGCTTCCGGGGAGCTGTTTTTT; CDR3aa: CASSFTGGASGELFF
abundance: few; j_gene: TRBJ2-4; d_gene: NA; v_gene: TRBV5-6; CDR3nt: TGTGCCAGCAGCTCCTGGAACAGGGACAAAAACATTCAGTACTTC; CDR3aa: CASSSWNRDKNIQYF
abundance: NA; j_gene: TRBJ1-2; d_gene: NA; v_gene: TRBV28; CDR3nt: TGTGCCAGCAGTTCGACGGCCGGAAACTATGGCTACACCTTC; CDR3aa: CASSSTAGNYGYTF
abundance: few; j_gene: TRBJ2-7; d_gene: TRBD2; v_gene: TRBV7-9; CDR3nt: TGTGCCAGCAGCCCTTTGATAGCGGGGCCCTACGAGCAGTACTTC; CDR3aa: CASSPLIAGPYEQYF
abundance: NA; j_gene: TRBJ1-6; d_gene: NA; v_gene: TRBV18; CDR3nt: TGTGCCAGCTCACCGATAGCAGTGAATAATTCACCCCTCCACTTT; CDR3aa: CASSPIAVNNSPLHF
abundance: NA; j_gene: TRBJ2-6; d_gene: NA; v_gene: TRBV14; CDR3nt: TGTGCCAGCAGCCAAGAATACGGAATCTCTACTGGGGCCAACGTCCTGACTTTC; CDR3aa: CASSQEYGISTGANVLTF
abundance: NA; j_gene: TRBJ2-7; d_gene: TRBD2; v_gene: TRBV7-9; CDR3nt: TGTGCCAGCAGCCCAATGGCGGGAGCATCGTACGAGCAGTACTTC; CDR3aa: CASSPMAGASYEQYF
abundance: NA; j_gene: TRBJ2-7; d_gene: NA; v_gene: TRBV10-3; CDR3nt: TGTGCCATCAGTGAGCTAGACGGCGAGCAGTACTTC; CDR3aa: CAISELDGEQYF
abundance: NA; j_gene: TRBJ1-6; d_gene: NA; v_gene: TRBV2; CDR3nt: TGTGCCAGCAGTCGTGATCCGATCTATAATTCACCCCTCCACTTT; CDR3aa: CASSRDPIYNSPLHF
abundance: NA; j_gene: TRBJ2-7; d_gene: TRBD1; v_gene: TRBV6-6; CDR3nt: TGTGCCAGCAGGCAGGGGGCGTGGTACGAGCAGTACTTC; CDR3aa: CASRQGAWYEQYF
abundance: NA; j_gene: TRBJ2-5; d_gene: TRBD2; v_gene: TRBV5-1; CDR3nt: TGCGCCAGCAGCGTAGGGACTAGCGGGAGCCGAGAGACCCAGTACTTC; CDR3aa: CASSVGTSGSRETQYF
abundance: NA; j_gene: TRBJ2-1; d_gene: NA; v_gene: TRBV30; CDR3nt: TGTGCCTGGACCCCTGGGTATGAGCAGTTCTTC; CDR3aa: CAWTPGYEQFF
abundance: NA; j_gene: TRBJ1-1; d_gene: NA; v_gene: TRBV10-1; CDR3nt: TGCGCCAGCAGTGGACAGTACACTGAAGCTTTCTTT; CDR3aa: CASSGQYTEAFF
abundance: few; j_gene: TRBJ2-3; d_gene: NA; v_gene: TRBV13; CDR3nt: TGTGCCAGCAGCTTAGGGAGCGGCGGAGATACGCAGTATTTT; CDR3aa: CASSLGSGGDTQYF
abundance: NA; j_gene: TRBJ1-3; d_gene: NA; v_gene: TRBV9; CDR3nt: TGTGCCAGCAGCGTAGATCTCGTAGGAAACACCATATATTTT; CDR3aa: CASSVDLVGNTIYF
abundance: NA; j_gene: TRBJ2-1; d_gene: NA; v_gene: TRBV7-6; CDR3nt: TGTGCCAGCAGCCCACTAGAACTTCGCTCGAATGAGCAGTTCTTC; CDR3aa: CASSPLELRSNEQFF
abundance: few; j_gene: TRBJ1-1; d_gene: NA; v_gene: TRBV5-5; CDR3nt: TGTGCCAGCAGCCCCCTAGTCGGGACGGGCACTGAAGCTTTCTTT; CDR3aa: CASSPLVGTGTEAFF
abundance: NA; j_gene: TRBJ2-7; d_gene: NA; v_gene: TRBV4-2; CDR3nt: TGTGCCAGCAGCCAAGAAACCACCAGGGTCTACGAGCAGTACTTC; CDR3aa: CASSQETTRVYEQYF